The 32 T cell receptor beta chains below come from one sample, sequenced in a study of cytomegalovirus exposure and HLA in healthy donors. PCR amplification relied on 60 Vbeta primers (plus 13 Jbeta primers). Method: immunoSEQ multiplex PCR; TCRdb's copy keeps in-frame clones and lacks some. The sample has about 130,000 clones, around 77% seen once. Sequences were obtained from PBMCs. These receptors were obtained from a woman aged 40 to 50 in good health and CMV-seropositive.

The chain couples TRBV5-1 to TRBJ2-7, with 8 nucleotides matching TRBD2. Germline CDR1 reads SGHRS; CDR2 reads YFSETQ. V shed 4 bases and J 3 bases; nucleotides not matched to a gene: 15. This CDR3 is 17 amino acids long. CDR3 coding DNA: TGCGCCAGCAGCGAACCGAATACTAGCGGTTCTATCTACGAGCAGTACTTC. Translation gives CASSEPNTSGSIYEQYF.

The chain is built from TRBV2 and TRBJ1-4; D is possibly TRBD1 (5 bases). The CDR3 runs 14 residues. The V gene lost 8 bases and the J gene lost 1 base, with 11 bases spanning the gap. From germline, CDR1 is SNHLY and CDR2 FYNNEI. CDR3 bases: TGTGCCAGCTGGGGCGTAGGAACTAATGAAAAACTGTTTTTT. Translated: CASWGVGTNEKLFF.

The rearrangement joins TRBV7-2 to TRBJ2-7; 7 nucleotides agree with TRBD1. The J segment lost 2 bases and the V segment lost 1 base, leaving 5 bases of the junction unmatched. CDR1 is SGHTA, CDR2 FQGNSA, per germline. This CDR3 region has 15 residues. CDR3 in DNA: TGTGCCAGCAGCTTAGGGCAGGGGGACACCTACGAGCAGTACTTC. This translates into CASSLGQGDTYEQYF.

The J gene is TRBJ2-2, the V gene TRBV11-2, with 12 bases matching TRBD2. This CDR3 comprises 15 residues. Germline loops: CDR1 SGHAT, CDR2 FQNNGV. Trimming cost V 5 bases and J 5 bases; bases outside gene matches: 3. CDR3 sequence reads: CASSRLAGETGELFF. The CDR3 bases are TGTGCCAGCAGCCGACTAGCGGGAGAGACCGGGGAGCTGTTTTTT.

The chain links TRBV10-3 to TRBJ2-5, with 9 bases matching TRBD2. There are 14 residues in the CDR3. V lost 2 bases, J lost 7 bases, and 5 bases stayed unmatched. Per germline, CDR1 ENHRY and CDR2 SYGVKD. The chain's CDR3 is CAISEGAGGATQYF. CDR3 coding DNA: TGTGCCATCAGTGAGGGGGCGGGAGGGGCGACCCAGTACTTC.

This chain uses TRBV7-3 with TRBJ2-3, with TRBD1 matching over 8 bases. Unmatched junction bases numbered 6, after V lost 1 base and J lost 0 bases. The germline V gene encodes CDR1 SGHTA and CDR2 FQGTGA. CDR3 length: 17 residues. Written as DNA, the CDR3 is TGTGCCAGCAGCTTAAACCCGGGACAGGCTAGCACAGATACGCAGTATTTT. Translating gives CASSLNPGQASTDTQYF.

This clone was picked up many times. The chain links TRBV19 to TRBJ1-1, with a tentative D call TRBD1 (6 bases). V dropped 10 bases and J dropped 1 base, with 10 bases sitting between them. Germline lookup yields CDR1 LNHDA and CDR2 SQIVND (reference sequence). CDR3 size: 12 residues. In nucleotides, the CDR3 is TGTGCCACCGTGGACAGGAACACTGAAGCTTTCTTT. Translating gives CATVDRNTEAFF.

This clone was seen only a few times. The chain recombines TRBV7-2 with TRBJ2-5; tentatively, D is TRBD1 (5 bases). CDR1 is SGHTA, CDR2 FQGNSA, per germline. CDR3 length: 15 residues. Trimming pared 5 bases from V and 2 bases from J, leaving 15 bases between. The CDR3 is CASSVTGTSQETQYF. CDR3 nucleotide sequence: TGTGCCAGCAGCGTCACAGGTACCTCTCAAGAGACCCAGTACTTC.

This chain joins TRBV6-1 and TRBJ2-5; D ambiguous. CDR1 MNHNS and CDR2 SASEGT come from the germline V gene. The V gene lost 0 bases and the J gene lost 5 bases, with 10 bases spanning the gap. This CDR3 contains 14 residues. CDR3 loop: CASSEASVYETQYF. Written as DNA, the CDR3 is TGTGCCAGCAGTGAAGCGAGCGTCTACGAGACCCAGTACTTC.

This chain connects TRBV5-4 to TRBJ1-6; D is ambiguous. Germline V gene lookup returns CDR1 SGHNT and CDR2 YYREEE (reference sequence). Trimming took off 3 bases at V and 0 bases at J, with 13 bases between the two ends. The CDR3 loop spans 17 amino acids. DNA of the CDR3: TGTGCCAGCAGCTCCGGACGGGAGAGCTCCTATAATTCACCCCTCCACTTT. This encodes CASSSGRESSYNSPLHF.

The table lists this clone with a count of one. The CDR3 sequence is CASSPQQAGGKGELFF. The DNA for the CDR3 is TGTGCCAGCAGCCCCCAGCAGGCAGGAGGGAAAGGGGAGCTGTTTTTT. This chain connects TRBV7-9 to TRBJ2-2, with a weak D call TRBD2 (6 bases). The CDR3 sequence is 16 residues long. Germline CDR1 SEHNR, CDR2 FQNEAQ (reference sequence). Trimming left V 5 bases short and J 8 bases short, with 21 bases between.

The V call is TRBV11-3, the J call TRBJ1-2, with D tentatively TRBD1 (6 bases). The CDR3 is 12 residues long. Germline V CDR1 and CDR2: SGHNT, YENEEA. V shed 3 bases and J shed 8 bases, with 10 bases lying between them. Here the CDR3 DNA reads TGTGCCAGCAGCTTCGGGGGGCTGGGCTACACCTTC. Translated: CASSFGGLGYTF.

This chain uses TRBV30 with TRBJ2-7; 9 bases are shared with TRBD2. The germline V gene has CDR1 GTSNPN and CDR2 SVGIG (reference sequence). Trimming took 0 bases from V and 4 from J; bases not matched to a gene: 16. CDR3 length: 18 amino acids. The CDR3 loop is CAWSVRSVGLAGTYEQYF. CDR3 DNA: TGTGCCTGGAGTGTTCGTTCGGTGGGGCTAGCGGGAACATACGAGCAGTACTTC.

The chain recombines TRBV18 with TRBJ1-4; the D gene is possibly TRBD1 (6 bases). Trimming removed 1 base at V and 8 bases at J, with 11 bases between. CDR1 KGHSH and CDR2 LQKENI come from the germline V gene. This CDR3 region has 14 residues. The DNA of the CDR3 is TGTGCCAGCTCACCACGCAGGGGAGAGGAAAAACTGTTTTTT. It specifies CASSPRRGEEKLFF.

This chain links TRBV28 with TRBJ1-1; unclear D gene. Germline V gene lookup returns CDR1 MDHEN and CDR2 SYDVKM. The CDR3 contains 16 residues. V was pared by 7 bases and J by 0 bases, with 18 bases between. CDR3 loop: CASTSLRGGMNTEAFF. The CDR3 nucleotides read TGTGCCAGCACCTCCCTCCGGGGAGGGATGAACACTGAAGCTTTCTTT.

V gene TRBV19 combines with J gene TRBJ2-7; 7 nucleotides agree with TRBD2. This CDR3 contains 15 residues. V lost 5 bases and J lost 9; bases outside the gene matches: 16. From germline, CDR1 is LNHDA and CDR2 SQIVND (reference sequence). DNA of the CDR3: TGTGCCAGTAGTTTCAACCGGGACTATGGGGAGCGGCAGTACTTC. It encodes CASSFNRDYGERQYF.

This clone appeared once. The chain uses TRBV7-9 and TRBJ2-5, with D unclear. V lost 6 bases and J lost 5, with 10 bases in between. CDR3 size: 12 residues. In germline, CDR1 is SEHNR, CDR2 FQNEAQ (reference sequence). The CDR3 region is CASSQARETQYF. In nucleotides, the CDR3 is TGTGCCAGCAGTCAAGCCCGGGAGACCCAGTACTTC.

V and J are TRBV19 and TRBJ2-7; D may be TRBD2 (5 bases). V dropped 3 bases and J dropped 9 bases, with 15 bases sitting between them. Germline V gene sequence: CDR1 LNHDA, CDR2 SQIVND (reference sequence). CDR3 length: 13 residues. CDR3 amino acids: CASSIGEGRWQYF. Here the CDR3 DNA reads TGTGCCAGTAGTATCGGAGAGGGCCGCTGGCAGTACTTC.

In its sample, this clone was seen a few times. The chain recombines TRBV2 with TRBJ1-2; TRBD1 is a possible D gene (6 bases). This CDR3 region has 14 residues. Germline loops: CDR1 SNHLY, CDR2 FYNNEI. V was trimmed by 5 bases and J by 7 bases, leaving 17 bases between them. The CDR3 DNA is TGTGCCAGCAGTTCCTTTACAGGGTATGGTGGCTACACCTTC. Its translation: CASSSFTGYGGYTF.

J is TRBJ1-4 and V is TRBV7-9; D not resolved. V was pared by 4 bases and J by 0 bases, with 9 bases between. CDR1 SEHNR and CDR2 FQNEAQ come from the germline V gene (reference sequence). This CDR3 contains 15 residues. CDR3 DNA sequence: TGTGCCAGCAGCTCCGACTTCTCAACTAATGAAAAACTGTTTTTT. Translation: CASSSDFSTNEKLFF.

The genes are TRBV2 and TRBJ2-1; 7 positions agree with TRBD2. V gave up 8 bases and J gave up 2 bases; unmatched junction bases: 3. The germline gives CDR1 SNHLY, CDR2 FYNNEI. This CDR3 is 13 amino acids long. This CDR3 is CASGRATYNEQFF. The CDR3 DNA sequence: TGTGCCAGCGGGAGGGCGACCTACAATGAGCAGTTCTTC.

The chain joins TRBV6-5 to TRBJ1-4; 8 positions agree with TRBD1. The junction had 5 bases not matched to a gene; V was cut back by 7 bases and J by 1 base. CDR1 MNHEY and CDR2 SVGAGI come from the germline V gene. The CDR3 has 15 residues. The CDR3 bases are TGTGCCAGCACAGGGGGCCCACGAACTAATGAAAAACTGTTTTTT. This encodes CASTGGPRTNEKLFF.

The V gene is TRBV27, the J gene TRBJ2-7; D is possibly TRBD1 (6 bases). This CDR3 has 14 amino acids. V lost 2 bases to trimming and J lost 4 bases, with 12 bases between them. Germline V CDR1 and CDR2: MNHEY, SMNVEV (reference sequence). The CDR3 spells CASSLNGRGYEQYF. Here the CDR3 DNA reads TGTGCCAGCAGTTTAAACGGCAGGGGATACGAGCAGTACTTC.

The chain carries TRBV2 and TRBJ2-1; D unresolved. V was cut by 3 bases and J by 6 bases, with 12 bases left in between. Germline loops: CDR1 SNHLY, CDR2 FYNNEI. The CDR3 contains 14 residues. The CDR3 nucleotides read TGTGCCAGCAGTGATCCTCTAGATGGCAATGAGCAGTTCTTC. Translation: CASSDPLDGNEQFF.

This chain uses TRBV7-2 with TRBJ2-7; 9 positions match TRBD2. Germline V gene data show CDR1 as SGHTA and CDR2 as FQGNSA. The CDR3 is 16 residues long. V gave up 1 base and J gave up 1 base; unmatched junction bases: 5. The CDR3 nucleotides are TGTGCCAGCAGCTTAGGGCTAGCGGGAATATCCTACGAGCAGTACTTC. Translated, it gives CASSLGLAGISYEQYF.

This rearrangement joins TRBV5-1 to TRBJ2-7; D may be TRBD2 (6 bases). This CDR3 spans 17 amino acids. Germline CDR1 reads SGHRS; CDR2 reads YFSETQ. The V end lost 4 bases, the J end lost 0 bases, and 20 bases lay between the germline ends. The CDR3 region is CASSLGGGSRDSYEQYF. CDR3 sequence (DNA): TGCGCCAGCAGCCTGGGAGGAGGGTCCAGGGACTCCTACGAGCAGTACTTC.

The CDR3 DNA is TGCGCCAGCTCCCGAGGGAGCAATGAGCAGTTCTTC. As protein: CASSRGSNEQFF. V gene TRBV5-1 combines with J gene TRBJ2-1, with D maybe TRBD2 (5 bases). The CDR3 spans 12 residues. Germline values: CDR1 SGHRS, CDR2 YFSETQ. V dropped 7 bases and J dropped 6 bases, with 11 bases sitting between them.

The chain carries TRBV28 and TRBJ2-7, with 7 bases lining up with TRBD1. The CDR3 has 13 residues. The germline CDR1 and CDR2 sequences are MDHEN and SYDVKM. V lost 10 bases and J lost 1; bases outside the gene matches: 7. The CDR3 DNA follows: TGTGCCACCGAGGGGGCTCATTCCTACGAGCAGTACTTC. This translates into CATEGAHSYEQYF.

The chain couples TRBV5-1 to TRBJ2-1; 10 nucleotides match TRBD1. Losses at the gene ends were 4 bases for V and 8 bases for J; bases not matched to a gene: 9. The CDR3 sequence is 15 residues long. Germline values: CDR1 SGHRS, CDR2 YFSETQ. The CDR3 DNA reads TGCGCCAGCAGCCCCGGGACAGGGGTCTGGGATGAGCAGTTCTTC. The encoded protein is CASSPGTGVWDEQFF.

The chain recombines TRBV4-1 with TRBJ1-1; TRBD1 agrees at 7 bases. Germline CDR1 MGHRA, CDR2 YSYEKL. V trimming: 1 base; J trimming: 5 bases; junction bases outside the gene matches: 4. There are 14 residues in the CDR3. DNA of the CDR3: TGCGCCAGCAGCCAAGTCACAGGGGCAACTGAAGCTTTCTTT. Encoded protein: CASSQVTGATEAFF.

The rearrangement links TRBV30 to TRBJ2-1; tentatively, D is TRBD2 (5 bases). This CDR3 is 15 amino acids long. Trimming shortened V by 2 bases and J by 6 bases, and 17 bases separated the two germline ends. The V gene's germline CDR1 is GTSNPN and CDR2 SVGIG (reference sequence). CDR3: CAWSLPSIRLNEQFF. CDR3 DNA sequence: TGTGCCTGGAGTCTTCCTAGCATCAGGCTCAATGAGCAGTTCTTC.

This sequence joins TRBV11-2 and TRBJ2-3, with unresolved D. With 1 base removed from V and 0 bases from J, the gap between germline ends came to 8 bases. The CDR3 has 15 amino acids. Germline V gene lookup returns CDR1 SGHAT and CDR2 FQNNGV. The CDR3 bases are TGTGCCAGCAGCTTAGGGCTTTTAAGCACAGATACGCAGTATTTT. Its translation is CASSLGLLSTDTQYF.